This entry describes one T cell receptor (beta chain). This entry belongs to a study of blood T cell repertoires in COVID-19. This CDR3 comprises 17 residues. The V end lost 4 bases, the J end lost 6 bases, and 22 bases lay between the germline ends. CDR1 LGHDT and CDR2 YNNKEL come from the germline V gene (reference sequence). Sequencing was performed with immunoSEQ multiplex PCR; in TCRdb, only in-frame clones are kept and a portion is missing. The sample shows about 240,000 clones, 80% to 90% of them seen only once. The sequence was collected from a woman aged 25 to 39 who had recovered from COVID-19. The V gene is TRBV3-1 (or the pseudogene TRBV3-2), the J gene TRBJ2-1, with D tentatively TRBD1 (5 bases). Sequencing was done on a sample of PBMCs or T cells enriched from blood (not recorded which). In DNA form, the CDR3 reads TGTGCCAGCAGCCCCCGAAGCCGCCAGGGTGGTTTCAATGAGCAGTTCTTC. Translated: CASSPRSRQGGFNEQFF.